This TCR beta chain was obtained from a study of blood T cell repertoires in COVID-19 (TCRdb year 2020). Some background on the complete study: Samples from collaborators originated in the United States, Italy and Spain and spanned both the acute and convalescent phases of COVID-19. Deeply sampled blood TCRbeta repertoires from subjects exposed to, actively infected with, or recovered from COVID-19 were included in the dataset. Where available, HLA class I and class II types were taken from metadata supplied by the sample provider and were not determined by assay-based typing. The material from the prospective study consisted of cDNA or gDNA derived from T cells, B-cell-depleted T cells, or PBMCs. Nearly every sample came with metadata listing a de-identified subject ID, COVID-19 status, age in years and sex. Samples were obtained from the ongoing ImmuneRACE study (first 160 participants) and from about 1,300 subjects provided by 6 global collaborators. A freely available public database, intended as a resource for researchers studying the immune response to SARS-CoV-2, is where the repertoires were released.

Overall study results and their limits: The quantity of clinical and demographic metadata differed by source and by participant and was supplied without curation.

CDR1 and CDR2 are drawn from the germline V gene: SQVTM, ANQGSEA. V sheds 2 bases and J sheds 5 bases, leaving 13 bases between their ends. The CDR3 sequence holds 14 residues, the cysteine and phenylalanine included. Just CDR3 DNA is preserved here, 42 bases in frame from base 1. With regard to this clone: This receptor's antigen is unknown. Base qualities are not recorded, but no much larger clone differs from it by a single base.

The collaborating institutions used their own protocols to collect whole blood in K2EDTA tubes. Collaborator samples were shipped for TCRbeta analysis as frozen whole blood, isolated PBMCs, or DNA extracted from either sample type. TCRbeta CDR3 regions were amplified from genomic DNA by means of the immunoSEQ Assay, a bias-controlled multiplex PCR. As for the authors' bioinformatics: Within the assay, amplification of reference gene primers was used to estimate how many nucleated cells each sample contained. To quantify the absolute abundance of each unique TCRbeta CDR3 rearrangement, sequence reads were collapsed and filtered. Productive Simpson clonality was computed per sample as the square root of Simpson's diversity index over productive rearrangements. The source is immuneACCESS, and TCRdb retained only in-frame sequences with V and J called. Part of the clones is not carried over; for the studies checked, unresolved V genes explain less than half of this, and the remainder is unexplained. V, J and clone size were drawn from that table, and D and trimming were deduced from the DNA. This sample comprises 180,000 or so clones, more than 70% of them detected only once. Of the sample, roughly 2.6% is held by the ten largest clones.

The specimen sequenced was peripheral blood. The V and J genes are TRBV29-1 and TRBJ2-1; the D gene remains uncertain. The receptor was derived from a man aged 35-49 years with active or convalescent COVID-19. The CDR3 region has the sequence CSVELSLPDNEQFF. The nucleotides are TGCAGCGTTGAATTAAGTCTCCCGGACAATGAGCAGTTCTTC.